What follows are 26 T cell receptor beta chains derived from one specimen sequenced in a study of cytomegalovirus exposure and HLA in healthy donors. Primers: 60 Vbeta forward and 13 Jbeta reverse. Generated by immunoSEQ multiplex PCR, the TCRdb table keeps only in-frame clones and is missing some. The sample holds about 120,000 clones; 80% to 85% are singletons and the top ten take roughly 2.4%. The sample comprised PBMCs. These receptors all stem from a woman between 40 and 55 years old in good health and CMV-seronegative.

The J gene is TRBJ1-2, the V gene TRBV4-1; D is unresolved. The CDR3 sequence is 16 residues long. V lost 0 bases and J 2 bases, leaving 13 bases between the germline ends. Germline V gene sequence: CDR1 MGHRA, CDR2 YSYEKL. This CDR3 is CASSQDGEVLNYGYTF. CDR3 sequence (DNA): TGCGCCAGCAGCCAAGATGGAGAGGTCTTAAACTATGGCTACACCTTC.

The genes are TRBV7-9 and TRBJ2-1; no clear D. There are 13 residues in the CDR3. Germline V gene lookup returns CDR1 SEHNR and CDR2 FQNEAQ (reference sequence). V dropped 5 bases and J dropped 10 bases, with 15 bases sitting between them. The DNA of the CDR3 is TGTGCCAGCAGCGCCATCCCGTCCGCGGAGCAGTTCTTC. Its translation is CASSAIPSAEQFF.

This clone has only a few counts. CDR3 nucleotides: TGTGCCAGCGGGCGACGAGGGGAGACCCAGTACTTC. It translates to CASGRRGETQYF. V and J are TRBV25-1 and TRBJ2-5; maybe TRBD2 (5 bases). Trimming removed 8 bases from V and 5 bases from J, with 12 bases in between. Germline CDR1 is MGHDK and CDR2 is SYGVNS. The CDR3 spans 12 residues.

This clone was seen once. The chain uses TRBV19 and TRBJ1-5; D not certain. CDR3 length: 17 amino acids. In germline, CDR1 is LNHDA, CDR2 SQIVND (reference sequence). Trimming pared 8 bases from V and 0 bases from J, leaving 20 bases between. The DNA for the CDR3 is TGTGCCAGTCGGGGTTGGGATAAGAGATTTAGCAATCAGCCCCAGCATTTT. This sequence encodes CASRGWDKRFSNQPQHF.

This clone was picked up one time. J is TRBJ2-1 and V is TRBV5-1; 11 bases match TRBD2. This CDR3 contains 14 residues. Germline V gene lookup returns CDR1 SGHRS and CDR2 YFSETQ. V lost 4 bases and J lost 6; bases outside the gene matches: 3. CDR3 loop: CASSPGTSGNEQFF. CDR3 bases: TGCGCCAGCAGCCCGGGGACTAGCGGCAATGAGCAGTTCTTC. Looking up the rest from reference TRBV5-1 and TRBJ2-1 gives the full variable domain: KAGVTQTPRYLIKTRGQQVTLSCSPISGHRSVSWYQQTPGQGLQFLFEYFSETQRNKGNFPGRFSGRQFSNSRSEMNVSTLELGDSALYLCASSPGTSGNEQFFGPGTRLTVL.

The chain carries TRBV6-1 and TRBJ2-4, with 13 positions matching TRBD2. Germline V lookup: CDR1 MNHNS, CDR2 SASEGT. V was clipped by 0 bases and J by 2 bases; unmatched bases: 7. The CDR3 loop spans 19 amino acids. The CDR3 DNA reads TGTGCCAGCAGTGAAGCGTGGACTAGCGGGAGTAAAACCAAAAACATTCAGTACTTC. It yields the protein CASSEAWTSGSKTKNIQYF.

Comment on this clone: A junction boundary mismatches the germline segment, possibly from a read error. The CDR3 nucleotides are TGTGCCAGCAGCTCTTCGACTAGCGGGACACCCTACGAGCAGCACTTC. It yields the protein CASSSSTSGTPYEQHF. V is TRBV5-4 and J is TRBJ2-7; 11 positions agree with TRBD2. The CDR3 totals 16 residues. Germline assignment: CDR1 SGHNT and CDR2 YYREEE (reference sequence). Filled out from reference TRBV5-4 and TRBJ2-7, the complete variable domain reads ETGVTQSPTHLIKTRGQQVTLRCSSQSGHNTVSWYQQALGQGPQFIFQYYREEENGRGNFPPRFSGLQFPNYSSELNVNALELDDSALYLCASSSSTSGTPYEQHFGPGTRLTVT.

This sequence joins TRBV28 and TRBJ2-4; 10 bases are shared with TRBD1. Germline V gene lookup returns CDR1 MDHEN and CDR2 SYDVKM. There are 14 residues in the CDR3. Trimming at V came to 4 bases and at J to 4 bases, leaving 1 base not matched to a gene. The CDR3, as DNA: TGTGCCAGCAGTTGGGGACAGGGGAAAAACATTCAGTACTTC. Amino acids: CASSWGQGKNIQYF.

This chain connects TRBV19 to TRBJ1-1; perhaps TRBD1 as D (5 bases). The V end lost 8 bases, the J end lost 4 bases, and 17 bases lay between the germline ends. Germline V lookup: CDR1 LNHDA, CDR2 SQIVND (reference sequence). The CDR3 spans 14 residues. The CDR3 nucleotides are TGTGCCAGTGATTCCTGGGGCAGCAGCACTGAAGCTTTCTTT. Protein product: CASDSWGSSTEAFF.

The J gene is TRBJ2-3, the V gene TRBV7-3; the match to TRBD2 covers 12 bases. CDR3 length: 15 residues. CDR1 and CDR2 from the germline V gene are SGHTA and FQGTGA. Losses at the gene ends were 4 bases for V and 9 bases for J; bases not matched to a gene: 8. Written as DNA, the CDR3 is TGTGCCAGCAGCTCCGATACTAGCGGGGGGAGGACGCAGTATTTT. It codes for CASSSDTSGGRTQYF.

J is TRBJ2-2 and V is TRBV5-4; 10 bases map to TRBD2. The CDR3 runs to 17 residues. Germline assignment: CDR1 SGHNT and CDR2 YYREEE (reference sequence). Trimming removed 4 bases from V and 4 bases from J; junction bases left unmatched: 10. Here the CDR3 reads CASSPGGTSVGTGELFF. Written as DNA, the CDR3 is TGTGCCAGCAGCCCCGGCGGGACTAGCGTCGGCACCGGGGAGCTGTTTTTT.

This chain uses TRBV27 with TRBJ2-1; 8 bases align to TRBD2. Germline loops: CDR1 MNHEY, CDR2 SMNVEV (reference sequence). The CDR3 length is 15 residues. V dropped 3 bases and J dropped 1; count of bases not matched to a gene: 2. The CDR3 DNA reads TGTGCCAGCAGTTTGGAGCGGGGGTCCTACAATGAGCAGTTCTTC. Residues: CASSLERGSYNEQFF.

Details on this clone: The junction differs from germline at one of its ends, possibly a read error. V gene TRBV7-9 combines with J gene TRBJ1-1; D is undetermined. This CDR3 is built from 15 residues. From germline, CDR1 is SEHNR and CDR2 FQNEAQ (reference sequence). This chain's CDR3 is CSSSLASVLNTEAFF. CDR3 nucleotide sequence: TGTTCCAGCAGCTTAGCGTCGGTACTGAACACTGAAGCTTTCTTT.

The CDR3 DNA sequence: TGTGCCAGCAAGGGACCCGACAGGGGGCGAACAGATACGCAGTATTTT. Amino acids: CASKGPDRGRTDTQYF. The chain joins TRBV9 to TRBJ2-3; TRBD1 aligns across 10 bases. In germline, CDR1 is SGDLS, CDR2 YYNGEE. V was pared by 6 bases and J by 3 bases, with 10 bases of the junction left unmatched. The CDR3 consists of 16 residues. The entire variable domain, with the rest obtained from reference TRBV9 and TRBJ2-3, is as follows: DSGVTQTPKHLITATGQRVTLRCSPRSGDLSVYWYQQSLDQGLQFLIQYYNGEERAKGNILERFSAQQFPDLHSELNLSSLELGDSALYFCASKGPDRGRTDTQYFGPGTRLTVL.

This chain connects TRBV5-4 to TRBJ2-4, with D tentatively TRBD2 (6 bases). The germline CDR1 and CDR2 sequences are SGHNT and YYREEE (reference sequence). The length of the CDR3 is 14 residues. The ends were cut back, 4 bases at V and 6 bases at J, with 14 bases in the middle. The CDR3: CASSPLGSGNIQYF. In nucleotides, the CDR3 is TGTGCCAGCAGCCCCCTCGGTAGCGGAAACATTCAGTACTTC.

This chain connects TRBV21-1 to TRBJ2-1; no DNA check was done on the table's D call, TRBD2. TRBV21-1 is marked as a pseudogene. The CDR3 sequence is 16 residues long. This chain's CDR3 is CASSKVPSGSNNEQFF. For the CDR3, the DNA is TGTGCCAGCAGCAAGGTGCCTAGCGGGAGTAACAATGAGCAGTTCTTC.

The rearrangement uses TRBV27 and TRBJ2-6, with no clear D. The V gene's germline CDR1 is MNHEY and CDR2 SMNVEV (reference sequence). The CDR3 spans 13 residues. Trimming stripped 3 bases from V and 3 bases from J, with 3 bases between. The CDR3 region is CASSFGGANVLTF. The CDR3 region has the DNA TGTGCCAGCAGTTTCGGTGGGGCCAACGTCCTGACTTTC.

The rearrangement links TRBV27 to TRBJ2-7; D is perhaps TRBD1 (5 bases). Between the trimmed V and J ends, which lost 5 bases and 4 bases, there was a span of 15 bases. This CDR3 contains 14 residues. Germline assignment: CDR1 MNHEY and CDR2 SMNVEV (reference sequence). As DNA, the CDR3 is TGTGCCAGCAGTCTAAGGCGCAGGGATTACGAGCAGTACTTC. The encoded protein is CASSLRRRDYEQYF.

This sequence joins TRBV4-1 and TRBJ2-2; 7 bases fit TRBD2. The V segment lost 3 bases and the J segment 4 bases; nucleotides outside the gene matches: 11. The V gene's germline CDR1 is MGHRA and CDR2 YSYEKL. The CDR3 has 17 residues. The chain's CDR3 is CASSQRPGRAGTGELFF. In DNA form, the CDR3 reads TGCGCCAGCAGCCAGAGACCAGGGAGGGCGGGCACCGGGGAGCTGTTTTTT.

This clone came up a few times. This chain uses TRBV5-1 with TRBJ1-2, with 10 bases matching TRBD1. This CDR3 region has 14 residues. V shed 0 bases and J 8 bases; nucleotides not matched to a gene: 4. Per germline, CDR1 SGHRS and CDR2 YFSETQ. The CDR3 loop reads CASSLGGTGDGYTF. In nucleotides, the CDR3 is TGCGCCAGCAGCTTGGGGGGGACAGGGGACGGCTACACCTTC.

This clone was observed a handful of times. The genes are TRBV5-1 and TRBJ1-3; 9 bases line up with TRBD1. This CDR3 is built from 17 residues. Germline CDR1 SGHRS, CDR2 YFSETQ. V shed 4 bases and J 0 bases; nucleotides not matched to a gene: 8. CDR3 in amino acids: CASSTGQGTSSGNTIYF. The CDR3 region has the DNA TGCGCCAGCAGCACTGGACAGGGGACCAGCTCTGGAAACACCATATATTTT.

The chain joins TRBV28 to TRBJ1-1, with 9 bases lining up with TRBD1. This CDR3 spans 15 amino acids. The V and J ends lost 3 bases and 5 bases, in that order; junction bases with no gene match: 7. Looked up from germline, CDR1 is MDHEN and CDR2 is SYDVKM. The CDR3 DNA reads TGTGCCAGCAGTTTTCCCGGGACAGGGAATACTGAAGCTTTCTTT. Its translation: CASSFPGTGNTEAFF.

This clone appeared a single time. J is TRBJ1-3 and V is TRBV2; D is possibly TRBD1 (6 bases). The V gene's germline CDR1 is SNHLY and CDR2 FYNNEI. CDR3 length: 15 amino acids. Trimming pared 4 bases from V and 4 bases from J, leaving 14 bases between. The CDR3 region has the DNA TGTGCCAGCAGTGCCTACAGGGTCTCCGGAAACACCATATATTTT. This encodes CASSAYRVSGNTIYF.

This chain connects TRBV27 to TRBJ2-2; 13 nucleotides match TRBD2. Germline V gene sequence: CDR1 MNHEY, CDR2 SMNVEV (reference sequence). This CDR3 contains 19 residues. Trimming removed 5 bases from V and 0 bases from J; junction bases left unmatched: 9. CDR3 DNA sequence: TGTGCCAGCAGTCCGGGACTAGCGGGAAGGGACGCGAACACCGGGGAGCTGTTTTTT. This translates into CASSPGLAGRDANTGELFF.

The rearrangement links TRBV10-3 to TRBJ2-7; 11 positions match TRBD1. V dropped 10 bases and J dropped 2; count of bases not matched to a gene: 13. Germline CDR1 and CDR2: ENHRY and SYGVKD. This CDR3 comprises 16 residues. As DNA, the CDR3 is TGTGCCACCAGGACAGGGGGCCAAACATCAACCTACGAGCAGTACTTC. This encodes CATRTGGQTSTYEQYF.

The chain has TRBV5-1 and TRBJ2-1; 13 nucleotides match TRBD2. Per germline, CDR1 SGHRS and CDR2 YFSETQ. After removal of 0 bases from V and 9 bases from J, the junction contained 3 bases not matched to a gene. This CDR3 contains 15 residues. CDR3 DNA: TGCGCCAGCAGCTTGGCGACTAGCGGGGGGTTTGAGCAGTTCTTC. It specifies CASSLATSGGFEQFF.